A few counts support the clone carrying this TCR beta chain. In the authors' methods: Estimates of nucleated cell counts were drawn from the amplification of reference gene primers. Sequencing used immunoSEQ multiplex PCR; TCRdb keeps in-frame clones, though not all of them. That table supplies the V and J calls and clone size; D and trimming were determined from the DNA. The sample carries fewer than 250,000 clones, about 89% recorded once. The data stem from a study of blood T cell repertoires in COVID-19. About the study: PBMCs, B-cell-depleted T cells, or T cells were the source of the cDNA or gDNA that made up the material.

V lost 4 bases and J lost 0, with 12 bases in between. Per germline, CDR1 SGHTA and CDR2 FQGNSA. This CDR3 has 15 residues. The sequencing sample was made of peripheral blood. The origin of this receptor is a woman aged 40 to 55 with acute or convalescent COVID-19. The genes are TRBV7-2 and TRBJ1-2; possible D gene TRBD1, 5 bases. The DNA for the CDR3 is TGTGCCAGCAGCTCCACGGACAATTCTAACTATGGCTACACCTTC. Amino acids: CASSSTDNSNYGYTF.